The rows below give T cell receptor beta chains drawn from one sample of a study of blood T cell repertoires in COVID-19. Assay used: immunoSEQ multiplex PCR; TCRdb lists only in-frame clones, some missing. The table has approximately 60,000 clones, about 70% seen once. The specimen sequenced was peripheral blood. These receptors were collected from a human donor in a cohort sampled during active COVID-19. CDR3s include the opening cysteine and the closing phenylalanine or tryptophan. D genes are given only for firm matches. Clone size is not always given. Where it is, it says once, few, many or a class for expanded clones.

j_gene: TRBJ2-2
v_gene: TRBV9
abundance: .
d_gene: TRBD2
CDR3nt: TGTGCCAGCAGAGGGACTAGCAACACCGGGGAGCTGTTTTTT
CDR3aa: CASRGTSNTGELFF

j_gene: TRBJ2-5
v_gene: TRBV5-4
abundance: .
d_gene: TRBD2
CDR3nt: TGTGCCAGCAGCTTGGTACCCCCCACTAGCGGGTACCAAGAGACCCAGTACTTC
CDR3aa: CASSLVPPTSGYQETQYF

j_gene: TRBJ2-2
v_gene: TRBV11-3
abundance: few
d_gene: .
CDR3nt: TGTGCCAGCGGGGGCCGGACCGGGGAGCTGTTTTTT
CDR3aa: CASGGRTGELFF

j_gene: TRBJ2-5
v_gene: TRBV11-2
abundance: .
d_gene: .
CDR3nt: TGTGCCAGCAGCTTCGGGGAGCGGGTAGAGACCCAGTACTTC
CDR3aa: CASSFGERVETQYF

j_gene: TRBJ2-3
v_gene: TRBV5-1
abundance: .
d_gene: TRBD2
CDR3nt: TGCGCCAGCAGCTTGCGGGGGGACCGCACAGATACGCAGTATTTT
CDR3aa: CASSLRGDRTDTQYF

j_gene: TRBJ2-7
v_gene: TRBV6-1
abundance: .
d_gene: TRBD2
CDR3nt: TGTGCCAGCAGTGAGGTAGCGGGGGGGCACGGGCAGTACTTC
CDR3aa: CASSEVAGGHGQYF

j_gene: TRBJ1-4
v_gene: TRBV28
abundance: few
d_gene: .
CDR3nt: TGTGCCAGCAGTACAACCCGCCCGGGGGGAGCTGAAAAACTGTTTTTT
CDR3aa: CASSTTRPGGAEKLFF

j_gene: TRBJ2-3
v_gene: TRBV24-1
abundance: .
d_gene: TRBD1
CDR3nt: TGTGCCACCAGCCTTGGGACAGGGAGGGAGACAGATACGCAGTATTTT
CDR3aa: CATSLGTGRETDTQYF

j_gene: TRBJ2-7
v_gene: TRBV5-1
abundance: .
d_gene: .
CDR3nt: TGCGCCAGCAGCACCAGCCCCGGGACACACTCCTACGAGCAGTACTTC
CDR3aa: CASSTSPGTHSYEQYF

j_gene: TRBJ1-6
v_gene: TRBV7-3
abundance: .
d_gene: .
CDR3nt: TGTGCCAGCAGCCCGGAGGGTCGCGGTAATTCACCCCTCCACTTT
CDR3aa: CASSPEGRGNSPLHF

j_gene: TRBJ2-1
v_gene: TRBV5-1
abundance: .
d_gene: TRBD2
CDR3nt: TGCGCCAGCAGCAATGCGGGGCTAGCGGGGGGGCGCACCTACAATGAGCAGTTCTTC
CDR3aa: CASSNAGLAGGRTYNEQFF

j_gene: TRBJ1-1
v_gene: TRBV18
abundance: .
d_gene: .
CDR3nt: TGTGCCAGCTCAGCGTGGGGAGTGGGCACTGAAGCTTTCTTT
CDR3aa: CASSAWGVGTEAFF

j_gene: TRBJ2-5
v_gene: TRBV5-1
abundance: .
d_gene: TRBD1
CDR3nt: TGCGCCAGCAGCTTGGAGGGACAGGCTGAAGAGACCCAGTACTTC
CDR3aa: CASSLEGQAEETQYF

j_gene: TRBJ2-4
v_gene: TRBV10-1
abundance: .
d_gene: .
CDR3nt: TGCGCCAGCAGTGAGTCGTACGCAGGAAAAAACATTCAGTACTTC
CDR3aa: CASSESYAGKNIQYF

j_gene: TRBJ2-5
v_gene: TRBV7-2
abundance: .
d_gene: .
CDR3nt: TGTGCCAGCAGCTTATACGCGGGGACTCAAGAGACCCAGTACTTC
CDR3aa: CASSLYAGTQETQYF

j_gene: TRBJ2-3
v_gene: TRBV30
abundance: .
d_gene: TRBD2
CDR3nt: TGTGCCTGGAGTGTACTGTCGGGGGGGGTTGGCACAGATACGCAGTATTTT
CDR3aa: CAWSVLSGGVGTDTQYF

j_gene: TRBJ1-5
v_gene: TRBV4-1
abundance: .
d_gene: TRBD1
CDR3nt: TGCGCCAGCAGCCAAGTGTGGGACAGCAGCAATCAGCCCCAGCATTTT
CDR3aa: CASSQVWDSSNQPQHF

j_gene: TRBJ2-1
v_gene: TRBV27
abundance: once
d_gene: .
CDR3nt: TGTGCCAGCAGCCCCACCACCTGGTCGGGGGACGATGAGCAGTTCTTC
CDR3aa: CASSPTTWSGDDEQFF

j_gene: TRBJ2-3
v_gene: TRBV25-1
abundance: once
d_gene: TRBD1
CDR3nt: TGTGCCAGCAGTGGGACAGGGGGCGGGGAAGTTACGCAGTATTTT
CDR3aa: CASSGTGGGEVTQYF

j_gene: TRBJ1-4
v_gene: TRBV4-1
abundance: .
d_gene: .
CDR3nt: TGCGCCAGCAGCCAAGCCCCCGGTGAAAAACTGTTTTTT
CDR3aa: CASSQAPGEKLFF

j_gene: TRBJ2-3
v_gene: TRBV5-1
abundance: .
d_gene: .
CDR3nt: TGCGCCAGCAGCTTTTTGGATGCCGGCCCTGGGGGCTCTACGCAGTATTTT
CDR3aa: CASSFLDAGPGGSTQYF

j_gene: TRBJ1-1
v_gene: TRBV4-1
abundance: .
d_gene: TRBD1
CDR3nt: TGCGCCAGCAGCCAAGACCGACAGGGGAACACTGAAGCTTTCTTT
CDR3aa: CASSQDRQGNTEAFF

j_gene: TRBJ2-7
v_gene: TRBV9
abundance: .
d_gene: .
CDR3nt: TGTGCCAGCAGTTGGGCTGGGACTCTTACGGGGGAGCAGTACTTC
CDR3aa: CASSWAGTLTGEQYF

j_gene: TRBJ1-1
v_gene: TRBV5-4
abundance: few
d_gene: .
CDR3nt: TGTGCCAGCAGCTTGAGGGAGACAGGGAACACTGAAGCTTTCTTT
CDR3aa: CASSLRETGNTEAFF

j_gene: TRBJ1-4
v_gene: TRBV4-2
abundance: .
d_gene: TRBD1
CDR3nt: TGTGCCAGCAGCCAAGAGGCCTCAGGGGGTAGTGAAAAACTGTTTTTT
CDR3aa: CASSQEASGGSEKLFF

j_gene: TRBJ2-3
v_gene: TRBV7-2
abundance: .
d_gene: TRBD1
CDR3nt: TGTGCCAGCAGCCTACAGACAGGGTCAGATACGCAGTATTTT
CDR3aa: CASSLQTGSDTQYF

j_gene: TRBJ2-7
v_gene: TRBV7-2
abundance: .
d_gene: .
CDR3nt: TGTGCCAGCAGCTTAGGGGCAGGTGGTTTGCCCTACGAGCAGTACTTC
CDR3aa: CASSLGAGGLPYEQYF

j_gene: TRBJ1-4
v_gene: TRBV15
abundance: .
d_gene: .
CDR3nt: TGTGCCACCAGCAGAGATACAGGGACTGAAAAACTGTTTTTT
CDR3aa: CATSRDTGTEKLFF

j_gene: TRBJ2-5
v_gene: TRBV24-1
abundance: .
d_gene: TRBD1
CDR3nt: TGTGCCACCAGCGAGACAGGGCTGGAGACCCAGTACTTC
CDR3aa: CATSETGLETQYF

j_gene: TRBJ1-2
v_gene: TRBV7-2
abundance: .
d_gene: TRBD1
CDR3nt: TGTGCCAGCAGCGTACAGGGGGTTAACTATGGCTACACCTTC
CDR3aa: CASSVQGVNYGYTF

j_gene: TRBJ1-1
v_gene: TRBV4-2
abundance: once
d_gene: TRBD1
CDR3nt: TGTGCCAGCAGCCAAGACGGGACAGGGGTCACTGAAGCTTTCTTT
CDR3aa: CASSQDGTGVTEAFF

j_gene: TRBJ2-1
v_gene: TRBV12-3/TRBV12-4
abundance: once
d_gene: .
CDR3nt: TGTGCCAGCAGTTTGATAACGGGGGAGCAGTTCTTC
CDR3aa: CASSLITGEQFF

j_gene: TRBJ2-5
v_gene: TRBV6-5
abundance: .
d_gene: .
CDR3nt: TGTGCCAGCAGTTACGGGGCGGGGAGCCAAGAGACCCAGTACTTC
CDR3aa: CASSYGAGSQETQYF

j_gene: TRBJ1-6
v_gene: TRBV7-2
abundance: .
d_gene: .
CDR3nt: TGTGCCAGCAGCTTAGCTGCAGGGGTAAACTCACCCCTCCACTTT
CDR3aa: CASSLAAGVNSPLHF

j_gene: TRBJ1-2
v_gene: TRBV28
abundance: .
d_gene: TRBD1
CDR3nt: TGTGCCAGCAGTCCCGGGGACAGCCTTAACTATGGCTACACCTTC
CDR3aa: CASSPGDSLNYGYTF

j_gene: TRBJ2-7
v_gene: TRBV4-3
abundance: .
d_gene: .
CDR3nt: TGCGCCAGCAGCCAAGAGTTGCGGAACGAGCAGTACTTC
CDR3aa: CASSQELRNEQYF

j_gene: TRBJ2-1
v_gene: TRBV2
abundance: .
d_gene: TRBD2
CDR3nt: TGTGCCAGCAGTGATCCTAGCGGGGTCTCCTACAATGAGCAGTTCTTC
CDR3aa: CASSDPSGVSYNEQFF

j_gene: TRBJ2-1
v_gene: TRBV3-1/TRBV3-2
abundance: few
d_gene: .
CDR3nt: TGTGCCAGCACGGACAAATACAATGAGCAGTTCTTC
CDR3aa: CASTDKYNEQFF

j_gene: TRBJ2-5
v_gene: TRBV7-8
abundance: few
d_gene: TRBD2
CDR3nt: TGTGCCAGCAGCTTTGCCGGGACTAGAGAGACCCAGTACTTC
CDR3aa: CASSFAGTRETQYF

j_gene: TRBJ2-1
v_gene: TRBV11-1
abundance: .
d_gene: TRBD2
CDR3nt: TGTGCCAGCAGCGCGGGACTAGCGGGGGGGCGTGAGCAGTTCTTC
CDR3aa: CASSAGLAGGREQFF

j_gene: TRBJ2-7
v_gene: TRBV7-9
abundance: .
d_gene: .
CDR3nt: TGTGCCAGCAGCCCCGAGGGCGAGCAGTACTTC
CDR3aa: CASSPEGEQYF

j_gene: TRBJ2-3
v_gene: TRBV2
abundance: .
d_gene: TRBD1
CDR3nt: TGTGCCAGCAGCCAAACCGGGACAGTGAGCACAGATACGCAGTATTTT
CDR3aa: CASSQTGTVSTDTQYF

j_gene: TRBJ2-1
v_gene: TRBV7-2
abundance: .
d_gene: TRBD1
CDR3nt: TGTGCCAGCAGCCTACAGGGGGCTATAGGCAATGAGCAGTTCTTC
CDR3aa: CASSLQGAIGNEQFF

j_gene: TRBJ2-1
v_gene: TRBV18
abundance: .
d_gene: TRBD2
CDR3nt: TGTGCCAGCTCACCAGCCCTAGCGGTATACAATGAGCAGTTCTTC
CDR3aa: CASSPALAVYNEQFF

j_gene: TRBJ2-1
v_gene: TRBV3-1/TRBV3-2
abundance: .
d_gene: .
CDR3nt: TGTGCCAGCAGCCAAAGACAGCGCAATGAGCAGTTCTTC
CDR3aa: CASSQRQRNEQFF